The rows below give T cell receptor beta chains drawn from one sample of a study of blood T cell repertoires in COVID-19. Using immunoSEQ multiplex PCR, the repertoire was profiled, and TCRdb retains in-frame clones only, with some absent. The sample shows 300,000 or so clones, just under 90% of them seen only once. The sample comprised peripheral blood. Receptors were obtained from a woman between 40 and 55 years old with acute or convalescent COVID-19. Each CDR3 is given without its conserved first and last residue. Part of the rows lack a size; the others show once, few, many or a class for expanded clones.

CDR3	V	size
ASSLAEPGHRQF	TRBV7-2	NA
ASSTTGAGGYT	TRBV28	NA
PGLAGGIITDTQY	TRBV10-2	NA
ASSFTGEGYT	TRBV5-6	NA
ASGRTGGYGTEAF	TRBV19	NA
ATSRNPSGGTQY	TRBV15	NA
ASSYQQGRTEAF	TRBV6-6	NA
ASSSPTQRGGNIQY	TRBV5-4	few
ASSYGGGETQY	TRBV6-5	NA
ASSFTGKMNTEAF	TRBV28	NA
ASSPRDSYNSPLH	TRBV6-5	NA
ASSQMGQPNSPLH	TRBV18	NA
AWSVYVSRTDTQY	TRBV30	NA
ASSRSGTANTGELF	TRBV10-1	NA
ASSSSTGGTEAF	TRBV18	NA
ASSFPGGLGETQY	TRBV5-1	NA
ASSFKETQY	TRBV5-1	NA
ASSFLTGGETQY	TRBV7-2	NA
ASSPRTTETPLH	TRBV27	once
ASRNIFVTGRPSYNEQF	TRBV5-6	once